These 25 T cell receptor beta chains originate from one sample sequenced in a study of T cell changes during pregnancy in multiple sclerosis. The method was immunoSEQ multiplex PCR; TCRdb's version includes in-frame clones alone and lacks a portion of them. This table has tens of thousands of clones, more than 85% appearing once. Sequences were derived from CD8+ T cells from peripheral blood mononuclear cells, sampled in the third trimester of pregnancy. The receptor source for this set is a female donor with multiple sclerosis, enrolled in a pregnancy study.

V gene TRBV2 combines with J gene TRBJ1-2; D not certain. V was pared by 7 bases and J by 5 bases, with 11 bases between. Germline CDR1 and CDR2: SNHLY and FYNNEI. This CDR3 is built from 12 residues. The CDR3 DNA is TGTGCCAGCACAACAGAGATTTATGGCTACACCTTC. Translation: CASTTEIYGYTF. The full variable domain, in which reference TRBV2 and TRBJ1-2 provide the parts outside the CDR3, is EPEVTQTPSHQVTQMGQEVILRCVPISNHLYFYWYRQILGQKVEFLVSFYNNEISEKSEIFDDQFSVERPDGSNFTLKIRSTKLEDSAMYFCASTTEIYGYTFGSGTRLTVV.

This clone was found once. This sequence joins TRBV9 and TRBJ2-1, with 9 bases that match TRBD1. The CDR3 is 15 amino acids. Germline CDR1 SGDLS, CDR2 YYNGEE. V trimming: 4 bases; J trimming: 4 bases; junction bases outside the gene matches: 6. The CDR3 here is CASSFRDRDYNEQFF. The CDR3 region has the DNA TGTGCCAGCAGCTTTCGGGACAGGGATTACAATGAGCAGTTCTTC. The full variable domain, with the rest looked up from reference TRBV9 and TRBJ2-1, is DSGVTQTPKHLITATGQRVTLRCSPRSGDLSVYWYQQSLDQGLQFLIQYYNGEERAKGNILERFSAQQFPDLHSELNLSSLELGDSALYFCASSFRDRDYNEQFFGPGTRLTVL.

The CDR3 region is CASSQDRGPPSSYNEQFF. For the CDR3, the DNA is TGCGCCAGCAGCCAGGACAGGGGCCCGCCTAGCTCCTACAATGAGCAGTTCTTC. This chain uses TRBV4-3 with TRBJ2-1, with TRBD1 matching 9 bases. Germline V gene sequence: CDR1 LGHNA, CDR2 YSLEER. Trimming took 3 bases from V and 0 from J; bases not matched to a gene: 9. The CDR3 sequence is 18 residues long.

V usage is TRBV19 and J usage is TRBJ2-7; D possibly corresponds to TRBD1 (5 bases). Germline loops: CDR1 LNHDA, CDR2 SQIVND (reference sequence). The CDR3 extends over 14 amino acids. Between the trimmed V and J ends, which lost 3 bases and 2 bases, there was a span of 11 bases. CDR3 bases: TGTGCCAGTAGTATTGGAGACAGCCCCTACGAGCAGTACTTC. This encodes CASSIGDSPYEQYF.

This sequence joins TRBV27 and TRBJ1-2; TRBD1 is a possible D gene (6 bases). This CDR3 has 13 residues. Germline V CDR1 and CDR2: MNHEY, SMNVEV (reference sequence). Trimming took 11 bases from V and 6 from J, leaving 19 bases between them. The CDR3 loop is CAARGGGAHGYTF. The CDR3, as DNA: TGTGCCGCCAGGGGCGGGGGGGCCCATGGCTACACCTTC.

The genes are TRBV5-1 and TRBJ1-1, with 7 bases fitting TRBD1. V dropped 4 bases and J dropped 5; count of bases not matched to a gene: 17. CDR1 SGHRS and CDR2 YFSETQ come from the germline V gene. The CDR3 loop spans 17 amino acids. The CDR3 region has the DNA TGCGCCAGCAGCAAAATTCGACAGGGCCCCGGAGGGACTGAAGCTTTCTTT. This translates into CASSKIRQGPGGTEAFF. The full variable domain, its missing parts supplied by reference TRBV5-1 and TRBJ1-1, is KAGVTQTPRYLIKTRGQQVTLSCSPISGHRSVSWYQQTPGQGLQFLFEYFSETQRNKGNFPGRFSGRQFSNSRSEMNVSTLELGDSALYLCASSKIRQGPGGTEAFFGQGTRLTVV.

The chain couples TRBV7-3 to TRBJ2-1; D is possibly TRBD2 (5 bases). Germline V gene lookup returns CDR1 SGHTA and CDR2 FQGTGA. The ends were cut back, 1 base at V and 2 bases at J, with 18 bases in the middle. The CDR3 is 18 amino acids. In nucleotides, the CDR3 is TGTGCCAGCAGCTTAAATACGCAGGCTGCCGGGACCTACAATGAGCAGTTCTTC. Translating it yields CASSLNTQAAGTYNEQFF.

The genes are TRBV7-6 and TRBJ1-1; 7 bases match TRBD1. The germline gives CDR1 SGHVS, CDR2 FNYEAQ. This CDR3 has 14 amino acids. Trimming took 4 bases from V and 4 from J; bases not matched to a gene: 6. The CDR3 DNA follows: TGTGCCAGCAGCTCGTACAGACAGGGCACTGAAGCTTTCTTT. It specifies CASSSYRQGTEAFF.

This clone was seen once. The chain couples TRBV19 to TRBJ2-2, with D hard to call. Germline V gene lookup returns CDR1 LNHDA and CDR2 SQIVND (reference sequence). V was shortened by 0 bases and J by 6 bases, with 11 bases between the two germline ends. CDR3 size: 15 residues. CDR3 sequence: CASSIEAAPPGELFF. CDR3 coding DNA: TGTGCCAGTAGTATAGAGGCCGCCCCGCCCGGGGAGCTGTTTTTT.

V usage is TRBV7-3 and J usage is TRBJ2-1; 10 bases are shared with TRBD2. In germline, CDR1 is SGHTA, CDR2 FQGTGA. J lost 7 bases, V lost 5 bases, and 2 bases had no gene match. This CDR3 is 13 amino acids long. CDR3 amino acids: CASSKLAGNEQFF. Written as DNA, the CDR3 is TGTGCCAGCAGCAAACTAGCGGGGAATGAGCAGTTCTTC.

The chain links TRBV6-5 to TRBJ2-7; weak D call: TRBD2 (6 bases). V dropped 8 bases and J dropped 1 base, with 15 bases sitting between them. Germline V lookup: CDR1 MNHEY, CDR2 SVGAGI. The CDR3 is 14 residues long. CDR3 sequence reads: CASSGVADSYEQYF. The CDR3 DNA is TGTGCCAGCTCTGGCGTAGCGGATTCCTACGAGCAGTACTTC.

The chain uses TRBV4-3 and TRBJ1-1; D ambiguous. This CDR3 comprises 15 residues. Germline CDR1 and CDR2: LGHNA and YSLEER. The V end lost 0 bases, the J end lost 1 base, and 9 bases lay between the germline ends. CDR3 protein: CASSQEERANTEAFF. For the CDR3, the DNA is TGCGCCAGCAGCCAAGAAGAGAGAGCGAACACTGAAGCTTTCTTT.

The chain recombines TRBV7-2 with TRBJ2-1; TRBD2 might be the D (6 bases). CDR3 length equals 16 residues. In germline, CDR1 is SGHTA, CDR2 FQGNSA. The V gene lost 5 bases and the J gene lost 0 bases, with 14 bases spanning the gap. The CDR3: CASSQEAGFSYNEQFF. CDR3 bases: TGTGCCAGCAGCCAAGAAGCGGGCTTCTCCTACAATGAGCAGTTCTTC.

The chain recombines TRBV7-2 with TRBJ2-7; 8 bases are a match to TRBD2. This CDR3 is built from 16 residues. V was pared by 1 base and J by 2 bases, with 7 bases of the junction left unmatched. Germline assignment: CDR1 SGHTA and CDR2 FQGNSA. The CDR3 is CASSLGARLATYEQYF. The CDR3 DNA sequence: TGTGCCAGCAGCTTAGGGGCTCGACTAGCGACCTACGAGCAGTACTTC.

The chain carries TRBV10-3 and TRBJ2-1; D might be TRBD1 (5 bases). The CDR3 is 16 residues long. V lost 4 bases and J lost 3, with 16 bases in between. Germline loops: CDR1 ENHRY, CDR2 SYGVKD. In nucleotides, the CDR3 is TGTGCCATCAGTGGGTTCGACAGAGCCGGCTACAATGAGCAGTTCTTC. It yields the protein CAISGFDRAGYNEQFF.

The chain couples TRBV6-1 to TRBJ1-2, with a weak D call TRBD1 (5 bases). CDR1 and CDR2 (germline): MNHNS, SASEGT. The CDR3 contains 12 residues. V lost 4 bases to trimming and J lost 5 bases, with 8 bases between them. The CDR3 nucleotides read TGTGCCAGCAGTGTCCCAGGGTATGGCTACACCTTC. Translated: CASSVPGYGYTF.

The gene calls are TRBV4-3 and TRBJ2-3; 8 bases agree with TRBD1. Germline trimming cut 0 bases from V and 2 bases from J; bases unmatched to any gene: 1. Germline V gene lookup returns CDR1 LGHNA and CDR2 YSLEER. The CDR3 runs 15 residues. The CDR3 loop is CASSQDRGHTDTQYF. In DNA form, the CDR3 reads TGCGCCAGCAGCCAAGACAGGGGGCACACAGATACGCAGTATTTT.

This chain joins TRBV28 and TRBJ2-3; D unclear. V gave up 6 bases and J gave up 4 bases, with 11 bases separating them. The CDR3 is made up of 13 amino acids. CDR1 is MDHEN, CDR2 SYDVKM, per germline. The CDR3 DNA reads TGTGCCAGCAGCCATACGGTGGCAGATACGCAGTATTTT. Translated, it gives CASSHTVADTQYF.

V gene TRBV21-1 combines with J gene TRBJ2-7; the table's TRBD2 call for D was not verified on the DNA. TRBV21-1 is noted as a pseudogene. The CDR3 sequence is 13 residues long. CDR3 coding DNA: TGTGCCAGCAGCAAAAGCGTAAGTTACGAGCAGTACTTC. It yields the protein CASSKSVSYEQYF.

The chain recombines TRBV18 with TRBJ2-5; TRBD2 matches at 14 bases. Germline assignment: CDR1 KGHSH and CDR2 LQKENI. CDR3 length: 17 residues. V lost 4 bases, J lost 5 bases, and 9 bases stayed unmatched. CDR3 sequence: CASSLGLAGVVEETQYF. The CDR3 bases are TGTGCCAGCTCACTGGGACTAGCGGGAGTCGTGGAGGAGACCCAGTACTTC.

The rearrangement joins TRBV5-4 to TRBJ2-7; 10 nucleotides align to TRBD2. The ends lost 5 bases at V and 2 bases at J; junction bases unmatched: 7. CDR1 is SGHNT, CDR2 YYREEE, per germline (reference sequence). The CDR3 length is 15 residues. The CDR3 reads CASRGGLAITYEQYF. The DNA for the CDR3 is TGTGCCAGCAGGGGGGGACTAGCGATAACCTACGAGCAGTACTTC.

This clone was recorded only once. In DNA, the CDR3 is TGTGCCAGCGATAAGGTACAGGGGGCGGTCTACAATGAGCAGTTCTTC. Its protein is CASDKVQGAVYNEQFF. J is TRBJ2-1 and V is TRBV7-9; 9 bases map to TRBD1. The V and J ends lost 8 bases and 3 bases, in that order; junction bases with no gene match: 11. Germline V gene lookup returns CDR1 SEHNR and CDR2 FQNEAQ (reference sequence). The CDR3 loop spans 16 amino acids.

V gene TRBV28 combines with J gene TRBJ2-2; D remains unclear. Germline V gene data show CDR1 as MDHEN and CDR2 as SYDVKM. V lost 8 bases to trimming and J lost 0 bases, with 7 bases between them. This CDR3 has 13 residues. The CDR3 DNA reads as TGTGCCAGCTTAACACCGAACACCGGGGAGCTGTTTTTT. It is translated as CASLTPNTGELFF.

V gene TRBV27 combines with J gene TRBJ2-2; the match to TRBD2 covers 7 bases. V lost 5 bases and J lost 4; bases outside the gene matches: 4. This CDR3 has 14 residues. Per germline, CDR1 MNHEY and CDR2 SMNVEV (reference sequence). CDR3: CASSPGLGTGELFF. CDR3 coding DNA: TGTGCCAGCAGTCCAGGACTAGGCACCGGGGAGCTGTTTTTT.

The rearrangement joins TRBV6-5 to TRBJ2-7, with D perhaps matching TRBD2 (5 bases). CDR3 length: 14 amino acids. V lost 6 bases, J lost 4 bases, and 16 bases lay in between. Germline assignment: CDR1 MNHEY and CDR2 SVGAGI. This CDR3 reads CASSQRVRAYEQYF. CDR3 nucleotides: TGTGCCAGCAGCCAGAGGGTAAGGGCTTACGAGCAGTACTTC.